The rows below give T cell receptor beta chains drawn from one sample of a study of T cell repertoires in cytomegalovirus infection. TCRdb called the reads again in MiXCR, with one record for every CDR3 protein. The table includes 160,000 or so distinct CDR3 sequences, around 22% detected once. Material: PBMCs. All receptors derive from a human donor in good health (CMV status not recorded). Some clones in this sample may be carry-over from other donors' samples. The CDR3 runs from the conserved cysteine through the conserved F or W. Fields, in order: V gene, clone size, J gene, D gene, CDR3 DNA, CDR3 protein. D genes are given only for firm matches. Clone size is shown for a subset of rows, as once, few, many or a class of expanded clone.

TRBV7-9	-	TRBJ2-3	-	TGTGCCAGCAGCTTAGCGCTGAGAGGGTCTACCACAGATACGCAGTATTTT	CASSLALRGSTTDTQYF
TRBV5-4	-	TRBJ2-5	-	TGTGCCAGCAGCTTCGACTCCCAAGAGACCCAGTACTTC	CASSFDSQETQYF
TRBV2	few	TRBJ2-7	TRBD2	TGTGCCAGCAGTGAATTTTTTGGGACTAGCGGGTCCTCGCCCTACGAGCAGTACTTC	CASSEFFGTSGSSPYEQYF
TRBV29-1	-	TRBJ2-7	-	TGCAGCGCCGAGGGCACCCAAGGCTACGAGCAGTACTTC	CSAEGTQGYEQYF
TRBV7-2	many	TRBJ2-1	-	TGTGCCAGCAGCTTAGACACTGAGCAGTTCTTC	CASSLDTEQFF
TRBV28	-	TRBJ2-7	TRBD1	TGTGCCAGCACCATCCGGACAGGGGGATCCTACGAGCAGTACTTC	CASTIRTGGSYEQYF
TRBV7-2	-	TRBJ2-7	TRBD2	TGTGCCAGCAGCTTAGAGGGGGGCGGGGGGGCAATATTCCACGAGCAGTACTTC	CASSLEGGGGAIFHEQYF
TRBV28	many	TRBJ2-5	TRBD2	TGTGCCAGCAGTCACTGGGCGGGCGGGAGGGTGGCAGAGACCCAGTACTTC	CASSHWAGGRVAETQYF
TRBV6-4	few	TRBJ2-7	-	TGTGCCAGCAGTGTTTTGTCCGGAGACTACGAGCAGTACTTC	CASSVLSGDYEQYF
TRBV3-1	-	TRBJ1-1	-	TGTGCCAGCAGGGATGGACCCAGAAAAGAAGCTTTCTTT	CASRDGPRKEAFF
TRBV28	-	TRBJ1-1	TRBD1	TGTGCCAGCAGTTTGAGGACAGGGGGGGCTTTCTTT	CASSLRTGGAFF
TRBV29-1	-	TRBJ2-2	-	TGCAGCGCCGGGACAGCGGGGACCGGGGAGCTGTTTTTT	CSAGTAGTGELFF
TRBV7-3	few	TRBJ2-1	TRBD2	TGTGCCAGCAGCTTAACTCCCAGCGGGAGGTACAATGAGCAGTTCTTC	CASSLTPSGRYNEQFF
TRBV29-1	few	TRBJ1-2	-	TGCAGCGTTGAAGCAGAACTCCGGGACGGCTATGGCTACACCTTC	CSVEAELRDGYGYTF
TRBV7-3	few	TRBJ2-1	-	TGTGCCAGCAGCTTAAGGGCAGGGCCCAATGAGCAGTTCTTC	CASSLRAGPNEQFF
TRBV19	few	TRBJ1-1	TRBD1	TGTGCCAGTAGGGACAGGGGGGCAATGGGGGTTGGTCTGAACACTGAAGCTTTCTTT	CASRDRGAMGVGLNTEAFF
TRBV27	-	TRBJ2-7	-	TGTGCCAGCATCCTTTACGAGCAGTACTTC	CASILYEQYF
TRBV29-1	-	TRBJ1-2	-	TGCAGCGTTGAGGCCGGGAATGGCTACACCTTC	CSVEAGNGYTF